The next 13 T cell receptor beta chains were all read from a single sample in a study of shared clonotypes between healthy human individuals. Only in-frame clones appear in the TCRdb table, and some are missing; sequencing was by immunoSEQ multiplex PCR. The data show about 470,000 clones, roughly 77% seen once. The sequencing sample was made of PBMCs. These receptors were obtained from a woman in her 40s in good health. Some clones in this sample may be carry-over from other donors' samples.

The CDR3 DNA sequence: TGTGCCAGCAGTTTCGGGCCTGGGCAGCCCCAGCATTTT. Translation gives CASSFGPGQPQHF. V gene TRBV28 combines with J gene TRBJ1-5; D is unresolved. V lost 3 bases, J lost 7 bases, and 10 bases lay in between. The germline V gene has CDR1 MDHEN and CDR2 SYDVKM. The CDR3 contains 13 residues.

V usage is TRBV28 and J usage is TRBJ2-3; 7 bases align to TRBD2. From germline, CDR1 is MDHEN and CDR2 SYDVKM. The CDR3 covers 16 residues. The junction had 9 bases not matched to a gene; V was cut back by 3 bases and J by 3 bases. Here the CDR3 reads CASSFQSERETDTQYF. CDR3 in DNA: TGTGCCAGCAGTTTCCAAAGCGAGCGGGAAACAGATACGCAGTATTTT. Based on the CDR3 plus reference TRBV28 and TRBJ2-3, the full variable domain is DVKVTQSSRYLVKRTGEKVFLECVQDMDHENMFWYRQDPGLGLRLIYFSYDVKMKEKGDIPEGYSVSREKKERFSLILESASTNQTSMYLCASSFQSERETDTQYFGPGTRLTVL.

The chain recombines TRBV5-1 with TRBJ1-5; no clear D. This CDR3 region has 13 residues. V lost 0 bases and J 3 bases, leaving 4 bases between the germline ends. Looked up from germline, CDR1 is SGHRS and CDR2 is YFSETQ. CDR3: CASSLGVNQPQHF. DNA for the CDR3: TGCGCCAGCAGCTTGGGGGTCAATCAGCCCCAGCATTTT.

The CDR3 here is CASSQIKLTGRTGNTIYF. DNA for the CDR3: TGTGCCAGCAGCCAAATAAAACTAACAGGGCGGACTGGAAACACCATATATTTT. The gene calls are TRBV7-9 and TRBJ1-3, with D possibly matching TRBD1 (6 bases). The CDR3 sequence is 18 residues long. V dropped 5 bases and J dropped 2 bases, with 22 bases sitting between them. Germline assignment: CDR1 SEHNR and CDR2 FQNEAQ (reference sequence). Drawing the rest from reference TRBV7-9 and TRBJ1-3, the complete variable domain is DTGVSQNPRHKITKRGQNVTFRCDPISEHNRLYWYRQTLGQGPEFLTYFQNEAQLEKSRLLSDRFSAERPKGSFSTLEIQRTEQGDSAMYLCASSQIKLTGRTGNTIYFGEGSWLTVV.

The rearrangement uses TRBV5-5 and TRBJ1-1; D might be TRBD1 (5 bases). The germline gives CDR1 SGHKS, CDR2 YYEKEE (reference sequence). Trimming pared 5 bases from V and 5 bases from J, leaving 10 bases between. This CDR3 spans 12 amino acids. CDR3: CASSVGLTEAFF. The CDR3 coding sequence is TGTGCCAGCAGTGTGGGACTGACTGAAGCTTTCTTT.

The V and J genes are TRBV7-3 and TRBJ2-1; 8 bases map to TRBD2. CDR1 is SGHTA and CDR2 is FQGTGA in the germline V gene. The length of the CDR3 is 17 residues. V was clipped by 5 bases and J by 8 bases; unmatched bases: 17. CDR3 DNA: TGTGCCAGCAGCCCGGTTGAGCGGGAGTTCAGTATCGATGAGCAGTTCTTC. As protein: CASSPVEREFSIDEQFF.

This sequence joins TRBV30 and TRBJ2-7, with 7 bases identical to TRBD1. Germline V lookup: CDR1 GTSNPN, CDR2 SVGIG (reference sequence). V lost 0 bases, J lost 4 bases, and 6 bases stayed unmatched. The CDR3 length is 14 residues. This chain's CDR3 is CAWSVGTETYEQYF. CDR3 bases: TGTGCCTGGAGTGTAGGGACAGAGACTTACGAGCAGTACTTC.

The genes are TRBV15 and TRBJ2-3; D not certain. V dropped 0 bases and J dropped 6 bases, with 10 bases sitting between them. The CDR3 is 14 residues long. The V gene's germline CDR1 is LNHNV and CDR2 YYDKDF (reference sequence). The CDR3 spells CATSRDRVGDTQYF. In DNA, the CDR3 is TGTGCCACCAGCAGAGATAGGGTGGGGGATACGCAGTATTTT.

The chain carries TRBV4-1 and TRBJ1-6; 7 positions match TRBD1. The germline CDR1 and CDR2 sequences are MGHRA and YSYEKL. The CDR3 is made up of 17 amino acids. V trimming: 1 base; J trimming: 1 base; junction bases outside the gene matches: 4. The CDR3 region is CASSQVAGGSYNSPLHF. CDR3 nucleotides: TGCGCCAGCAGCCAAGTTGCAGGGGGGTCCTATAATTCACCCCTCCACTTT.

This clone was picked up many times. The V gene is TRBV14, the J gene TRBJ2-2; D gene ambiguous. The CDR3 loop spans 13 amino acids. The ends were cut back, 7 bases at V and 1 base at J, with 7 bases in the middle. The V gene's germline CDR1 is SGHDN and CDR2 FVKESK. CDR3 nucleotides: TGTGCCAGCAAGGGATTGAACACCGGGGAGCTGTTTTTT. It yields the protein CASKGLNTGELFF.

This clone was detected a few times. This chain uses TRBV5-4 with TRBJ2-7; D is possibly TRBD1 (5 bases). CDR1 and CDR2 from the germline V gene are SGHNT and YYREEE (reference sequence). There are 14 residues in the CDR3. The V end lost 7 bases, the J end lost 0 bases, and 14 bases lay between the germline ends. CDR3 loop: CASRQGSSSYEQYF. DNA for the CDR3: TGTGCCAGCCGCCAGGGTTCTAGCTCCTACGAGCAGTACTTC.

The rearrangement links TRBV5-6 to TRBJ2-1; 9 bases agree with TRBD2. In germline, CDR1 is SGHDT, CDR2 YYEEEE. V lost 3 bases, J lost 2 bases, and 3 bases stayed unmatched. The CDR3 runs to 15 residues. For the CDR3, the DNA is TGTGCCAGCAGCTCCCGACTAGCGGCCTACAATGAGCAGTTCTTC. This sequence encodes CASSSRLAAYNEQFF.

This clone was seen at least ten times. The chain combines TRBV7-2 with TRBJ2-3, with 12 bases identical to TRBD2. CDR3 size: 18 residues. Trimming at V came to 5 bases and at J to 0 bases, leaving 9 bases not matched to a gene. Germline V lookup: CDR1 SGHTA, CDR2 FQGNSA. The CDR3 spells CASSLVLAGGPSTDTQYF. The CDR3 region has the DNA TGTGCCAGCAGCCTCGTGCTAGCGGGAGGGCCCAGCACAGATACGCAGTATTTT.